This T cell receptor beta chain was identified in a study of blood T cell repertoires in COVID-19. Study information: From the United States, Italy and Spain came samples of acute and convalescent COVID-19. PBMCs, B-cell-depleted T cells, or T cells provided the cDNA or gDNA that made up the material.

This CDR3 is built from 19 residues. J was trimmed by 4 bases and V by 2 bases; bases with no gene match: 18. Germline V gene sequence: CDR1 GTSNPN, CDR2 SVGIG (reference sequence). Authors' processing steps: The authors estimated nucleated cell counts from reference gene primer amplification. TCRdb keeps only in-frame clones here, not all; method: immunoSEQ multiplex PCR. V, J and clone size are taken as reported in that table, and D and trimming were inferred from the DNA itself. The table lists approximately 140,000 clones, more than 70% of them singletons. The clonotype was recovered from a woman aged 55-69 years with acute or convalescent COVID-19. The V and J genes are TRBV30 and TRBJ2-1, with TRBD2 matching over 9 bases. The sequencing sample was made of peripheral blood. DNA for the CDR3: TGTGCCTGGAGTACATGGGTGGGTAGCGGGGGATCGAGTTACAATGAGCAGTTCTTC. Amino acids: CAWSTWVGSGGSSYNEQFF.